This T cell receptor (beta chain) stems from a study of control samples from healthy donors and cancer patients. Germline CDR1 and CDR2: MGHRA and YSYEKL. The V end was cut by 0 bases, the J end by 7 bases, with 6 bases between. The CDR3 is made up of 13 amino acids. Clones were read by immunoSEQ multiplex PCR, and TCRdb kept only the in-frame ones, dropping some. This table has about 150,000 clones, around nine tenths appearing once. The receptor was isolated from a man aged 25 to 40 in good health. Sequencing input: blood. This chain links TRBV4-1 with TRBJ1-4, with D unclear. The CDR3 reads CASSQEYGEKLFF. Here the CDR3 DNA reads TGCGCCAGCAGCCAAGAATATGGTGAAAAACTGTTTTTT.